Listed below are T cell receptor beta chains from one sample, sequenced in a study of blood T cells in healthy people across ages. MiXCR, run by TCRdb on the 5' RACE reads, gives a single entry per CDR3 protein. The sample has over 450,000 distinct CDR3 sequences, less than 25% seen once. The data were also submitted as part of a second study, on T cells of mothers and their children.

Source material: blood. These receptors all come from a boy aged 10-17 years in good health. The CDR3 runs from the conserved cysteine through the conserved F or W. A D gene is named only where the DNA matches it firmly. Some rows mark clone size as missing; the rest say once, few, many or name a class of expanded clone.

CDR3	DNA	size	D	V	J
CASGDRGHEQYF	TGTGCCAGCGGTGACAGGGGCCACGAGCAGTACTTC	NA	TRBD1	TRBV19	TRBJ2-7
CASSLEDRVFNYGYTF	TGTGCCAGCAGCTTAGAGGATAGGGTCTTTAACTATGGCTACACCTTC	few	NA	TRBV7-9	TRBJ1-2
CASSTRLENTGELFF	TGTGCCAGCAGCACCAGGCTAGAGAACACCGGGGAGCTGTTTTTT	few	NA	TRBV9	TRBJ2-2
CASSRGASGRSNTGELFF	TGTGCCAGCAGCCGAGGGGCTAGCGGGCGGTCTAACACCGGGGAGCTGTTTTTT	few	TRBD2	TRBV7-2	TRBJ2-2
CASSLDRADEQFF	TGTGCCAGCAGCTTGGACAGGGCGGATGAGCAGTTCTTC	NA	TRBD1	TRBV7-9	TRBJ2-1
CSAHGPVWETQYF	TGCAGTGCCCATGGACCTGTCTGGGAGACCCAGTACTTC	NA	NA	TRBV20-1	TRBJ2-5
CASSCLGVSAENTGELFF	TGTGCCAGCAGTTGCCTGGGTGTAAGTGCTGAGAACACCGGGGAGCTGTTTTTT	once	NA	TRBV6-2/TRBV6-3	TRBJ2-2
CASSLEGSPTPYNEQFF	TGTGCCAGCAGCTTAGAGGGGTCTCCCACTCCCTACAATGAGCAGTTCTTC	few	NA	TRBV7-2	TRBJ2-1
CASSLAGGVIQYF	TGTGCCAGCAGCTTAGCAGGGGGGGTCATTCAGTACTTC	NA	NA	TRBV7-8	TRBJ2-4
CSARAGARTDTQYF	TGCAGTGCCCGAGCGGGGGCGCGCACAGATACGCAGTATTTT	few	TRBD2	TRBV20-1	TRBJ2-3
CASSLGFYTEAFF	TGTGCCAGCAGTTTAGGGTTCTACACTGAAGCTTTCTTT	few	NA	TRBV12-3/TRBV12-4	TRBJ1-1
CASTLRDRGNEQFF	TGTGCCAGCACCCTCCGGGACAGGGGGAATGAGCAGTTCTTC	few	TRBD1	TRBV27	TRBJ2-1
CAGSRPRTGELFF	TGTGCCGGCAGCCGCCCTCGAACCGGGGAGCTGTTTTTT	NA	NA	TRBV27	TRBJ2-2
CSVRTGLNSPLHF	TGCAGCGTCCGGACAGGGCTTAATTCACCCCTCCACTTT	NA	TRBD1	TRBV29-1	TRBJ1-6
CASSSSGLAGYEQYF	TGTGCCAGCAGTTCCTCGGGACTAGCGGGATACGAGCAGTACTTC	NA	TRBD2	TRBV28	TRBJ2-7
CASSSGTSTNEQFF	TGTGCCAGCAGCTCTGGGACTAGCACCAATGAGCAGTTCTTC	few	TRBD2	TRBV5-4	TRBJ2-1
CSVGGPGYLYNEQFF	TGCAGCGTGGGGGGGCCCGGATACCTTTACAATGAGCAGTTCTTC	NA	NA	TRBV29-1	TRBJ2-1
CASSPRGGKTSTNEKLFF	TGTGCCAGCAGCCCCCGCGGGGGGAAAACTTCAACTAATGAAAAACTGTTTTTT	many	NA	TRBV9	TRBJ1-4
CATSPTSGGQETQYF	TGTGCCACCAGTCCAACTAGCGGGGGACAAGAGACCCAGTACTTC	few	TRBD2	TRBV2	TRBJ2-5
CASSARGGQRVDEQFF	TGCGCCAGCAGCGCCCGTGGGGGACAGAGGGTGGATGAGCAGTTCTTC	few	TRBD1	TRBV5-1	TRBJ2-1
CASSPGTGRNEQYF	TGTGCCAGCTCACCTGGGACAGGGAGGAACGAGCAGTACTTC	few	TRBD1	TRBV18	TRBJ2-7
CASSWSGGPDEQFF	TGTGCCAGCAGTTGGTCGGGGGGGCCTGATGAGCAGTTCTTC	NA	TRBD2	TRBV6-6	TRBJ2-1
CAISESGDTQYF	TGTGCCATCAGTGAGTCGGGGGATACCCAGTACTTC	few	NA	TRBV10-3	TRBJ2-5
CAISESNQLVRGTDNEQFF	TGTGCCATCAGTGAGTCGAATCAATTAGTGAGGGGGACAGACAATGAGCAGTTCTTC	few	TRBD1	TRBV10-3	TRBJ2-1
CASSLIVDGDREQYF	TGTGCCAGCAGCTTAATTGTGGACGGAGATAGGGAGCAGTACTTC	many	NA	TRBV7-2	TRBJ2-7
CASSLLGSSNYGYTF	TGTGCCAGCAGTTTATTGGGGTCTTCTAACTATGGCTACACCTTC	few	NA	TRBV27	TRBJ1-2
CSARDLGAGANVLTF	TGCAGTGCTAGAGATTTGGGGGCTGGGGCCAACGTCCTGACTTTC	NA	NA	TRBV20-1	TRBJ2-6
CASSLGSSEPNEQFF	TGCGCCAGCAGCTTGGGGTCCAGCGAGCCCAATGAGCAGTTCTTC	NA	NA	TRBV5-1	TRBJ2-1
CSARNEEGSSYNSPLHF	TGCAGTGCTCGAAACGAGGAGGGGAGCTCCTATAATTCACCCCTCCACTTT	NA	NA	TRBV20-1	TRBJ1-6
CASSYFGEGYNEQFF	TGTGCCAGCAGTTACTTTGGGGAGGGCTACAATGAGCAGTTCTTC	NA	TRBD2	TRBV6-2/TRBV6-3	TRBJ2-1
CASSLTGGQAFF	TGTGCCAGCAGTTTGACAGGGGGCCAAGCTTTCTTT	NA	TRBD1	TRBV6-5	TRBJ1-1
CASSLGSAGMNTEAFF	TGTGCCAGCAGTCTAGGGTCAGCAGGGATGAACACTGAAGCTTTCTTT	NA	NA	TRBV12-3/TRBV12-4	TRBJ1-1
CASSYSVGSYNEQFF	TGTGCCAGCAGTTACTCCGTGGGGTCCTACAATGAGCAGTTCTTC	few	NA	TRBV6-5	TRBJ2-1
CASSSGAGRNEQYF	TGTGCCAGCAGCTCGGGTGCAGGAAGAAACGAGCAGTACTTC	few	NA	TRBV7-2	TRBJ2-7
CASSQDQGLPKAFF	TGCGCCAGCAGCCAAGATCAGGGACTTCCTAAAGCTTTCTTT	few	NA	TRBV4-3	TRBJ1-1
CASSYGRPNTEAFF	TGTGCCAGCAGTTACGGCAGGCCGAACACTGAAGCTTTCTTT	few	NA	TRBV6-5	TRBJ1-1
CASRTTDRGKYNEQFF	TGTGCCAGCAGAACCACGGACAGGGGGAAATACAATGAGCAGTTCTTC	NA	TRBD1	TRBV28	TRBJ2-1
CSVEGADYLVAQYF	TGCAGCGTTGAAGGGGCGGACTATTTAGTTGCGCAGTATTTT	NA	NA	TRBV29-1	TRBJ2-3
CASSLGSSGNTIYF	TGTGCCAGCAGTTTAGGGAGCTCTGGAAACACCATATATTTT	many	NA	TRBV7-2	TRBJ1-3
CASSLPPLGRETQYF	TGTGCCAGCAGTTTACCCCCCCTGGGGCGGGAGACCCAGTACTTC	NA	NA	TRBV28	TRBJ2-5
CASSPGRVRISYEQYF	TGTGCCAGCAGCCCAGGGCGTGTTAGAATCTCCTACGAGCAGTACTTC	NA	NA	TRBV7-2	TRBJ2-7
CASRRAVEETQYF	TGTGCCAGCAGACGGGCGGTGGAAGAGACCCAGTACTTC	few	NA	TRBV7-2	TRBJ2-5
CASSYQGQGSPNGRGYTF	TGTGCCAGCAGTTACCAAGGACAGGGAAGCCCTAATGGAAGGGGCTACACCTTC	NA	TRBD1	TRBV6-2/TRBV6-3	TRBJ1-2
CASSPNGRYNEQFF	TGTGCCAGCAGCCCTAATGGCAGATACAATGAGCAGTTCTTC	few	NA	TRBV12-3/TRBV12-4	TRBJ2-1
CASSLSGSTGGYTF	TGTGCCAGCAGCTTAAGCGGCAGTACCGGAGGCTACACCTTC	once	NA	TRBV7-3	TRBJ1-2
CSARDQRPEEQYF	TGCAGTGCTAGAGATCAGCGTCCGGAAGAGCAGTACTTC	NA	NA	TRBV20-1	TRBJ2-7
CASSQGGFGNEQFF	TGTGCCAGCAGCCAAGGGGGCTTCGGCAATGAGCAGTTCTTC	NA	NA	TRBV3-1	TRBJ2-1
CASSQVPGQPHGYTF	TGCGCCAGCAGCCAAGTTCCGGGACAGCCTCATGGCTACACCTTC	NA	TRBD1	TRBV4-3	TRBJ1-2
CASSQDQKANNEQFF	TGCGCCAGCAGCCAAGATCAAAAGGCAAACAATGAGCAGTTCTTC	NA	NA	TRBV4-3	TRBJ2-1
CASSQQPVSSYEQYF	TGTGCCAGCAGTCAGCAGCCAGTTAGCTCCTACGAGCAGTACTTC	NA	NA	TRBV2	TRBJ2-7
CASSPFPLSGRTTDTQYF	TGTGCCAGCAGCCCCTTCCCTTTAAGCGGGAGGACCACAGATACGCAGTATTTT	NA	TRBD2	TRBV7-2	TRBJ2-3
CASSQDFRRGDEQFF	TGCGCCAGCAGCCAAGATTTTCGAAGGGGGGATGAGCAGTTCTTC	NA	NA	TRBV4-3	TRBJ2-1
CASSSIQGMRYEQYF	TGTGCCAGCAGCTCCATTCAGGGGATGCGGTACGAGCAGTACTTC	few	NA	TRBV12-3/TRBV12-4	TRBJ2-7
CASSLEDRVYGYTF	TGTGCCAGCAGCTTAGAGGACAGGGTCTATGGCTACACCTTC	NA	TRBD1	TRBV11-2	TRBJ1-2